This TCR beta chain derives from a study of blood T cell repertoires in COVID-19. Study-level background: Donors in the United States, Italy and Spain gave samples during acute or convalescent COVID-19. T cells, B-cell-depleted T cells, or PBMCs provided the cDNA or gDNA that served as material.

Trimming removed 0 bases at V and 7 bases at J, with 12 bases between. This CDR3 spans 15 amino acids. Germline V gene sequence: CDR1 SGHTA, CDR2 FQGTGA. The authors' processing: Amplification with reference gene primers provided the estimates of nucleated cell counts. Libraries were prepared by immunoSEQ multiplex PCR; TCRdb keeps only in-frame clonotypes and omits some of them. D and trimming were read from the DNA, whereas the V and J calls and clone size are those reported in that table. The repertoire holds 160,000 or so clones, with roughly 80% as singletons. Recruits, aged about 18 to 89 years, lived in 20 to 30 US areas.

The chain combines TRBV7-3 with TRBJ2-2, with D maybe TRBD1 (6 bases). This clonotype was obtained from a middle-aged woman with acute COVID-19. What was sequenced was PBMCs or T cells enriched from blood (not recorded which). CDR3 in amino acids: CASSLTGAVVGELFF. For the CDR3, the DNA is TGTGCCAGCAGCTTAACGGGGGCCGTGGTCGGGGAGCTGTTTTTT.